The 31 T cell receptor beta chains given below trace back to one sample, sequenced in a study of blood T cells in healthy people across ages. Primers used in a second PCR of roughly 6 to 12 cycles were a sample-barcoded 5' primer and a J-beta primer mix. TCRdb recomputed calls from the 5' RACE reads with MiXCR, one row per CDR3 protein. The sample carries about 780,000 distinct CDR3 sequences, less than 60% recorded once. Sequencing used blood. All receptors derive from an elderly man in good health.

This clonotype was seen more than once but under ten times. The chain couples TRBV7-2 to TRBJ2-1; D might be TRBD2 (5 bases). This CDR3 region has 9 residues. Germline V CDR1 and CDR2: SGHTA, FQGNSA. V was clipped by 8 bases and J by 10 bases, with 6 bases between them. The DNA for the CDR3 is TGTGCCAGCGGGAGCGAGCAGTTCTTC. Protein product: CASGSEQFF.

The rearrangement uses TRBV9 and TRBJ2-1; TRBD1 agrees at 7 bases. V shed 0 bases and J 6 bases; nucleotides not matched to a gene: 3. The germline gives CDR1 SGDLS, CDR2 YYNGEE. The CDR3 is made up of 14 amino acids. For the CDR3, the DNA is TGTGCCAGCAGCGTAGGTGGGACAGTCAATGAGCAGTTCTTC. Amino acid sequence: CASSVGGTVNEQFF.

This clonotype was detected once. This chain joins TRBV7-2 and TRBJ1-2; 7 bases are shared with TRBD1. The germline gives CDR1 SGHTA, CDR2 FQGNSA. This CDR3 spans 14 amino acids. Trimming took 5 bases from V and 7 from J; bases not matched to a gene: 10. The CDR3 sequence: CASSGPSTGSGYTF. CDR3 nucleotides: TGTGCCAGCAGCGGACCGTCGACAGGGAGTGGCTACACCTTC.

Comments on this clonotype: A much larger clone differs by one base, so this may be a read error. J is TRBJ2-7 and V is TRBV29-1; a weak D match, TRBD2 (5 bases). The J call may be faulty, since TRBJ2-5 better matches the DNA end. Per germline, CDR1 SQVTM and CDR2 ANQGSEA. CDR3 length equals 12 residues. The CDR3 reads CSVVGREGTQYF. DNA for the CDR3: TGCAGCGTTGTAGGACGGGAAGGGACCCAGTACTTC.

This clonotype was recorded a few times. The V gene is TRBV27, the J gene TRBJ2-1; 9 nucleotides match TRBD2. This CDR3 has 16 amino acids. Germline CDR1 reads MNHEY; CDR2 reads SMNVEV (reference sequence). The J segment lost 9 bases and the V segment lost 6 bases, leaving 15 bases of the junction unmatched. CDR3 in amino acids: CASRRTSATDEGEQFF. In nucleotides, the CDR3 is TGTGCCAGCAGGCGGACTAGCGCCACCGACGAGGGTGAGCAGTTCTTC.

The chain couples TRBV29-1 to TRBJ2-5; 11 nucleotides line up with TRBD2. With 4 bases clipped from V and 0 bases from J, the junction kept 4 bases outside the gene matches. The CDR3 extends over 15 amino acids. The germline V gene has CDR1 SQVTM and CDR2 ANQGSEA. The CDR3 region has the DNA TGCAGCGTTGCCAGACTAGCGGGGTACCAAGAGACCCAGTACTTC. Translated, it gives CSVARLAGYQETQYF.

The rearrangement uses TRBV29-1 and TRBJ2-5; D may be TRBD2 (5 bases). The CDR3 sequence is 12 residues long. Germline V gives CDR1 SQVTM, CDR2 ANQGSEA. Trimming shortened V by 4 bases and J by 4 bases, and 10 bases separated the two germline ends. This CDR3 reads CSVAAEGETQYF. CDR3 DNA sequence: TGCAGCGTTGCAGCGGAAGGAGAGACCCAGTACTTC.

This chain connects TRBV28 to TRBJ2-1, with D perhaps TRBD2 (5 bases). This CDR3 is 14 amino acids long. The V gene's germline CDR1 is MDHEN and CDR2 SYDVKM. V was clipped by 5 bases and J by 12 bases, with 20 bases between them. The CDR3 nucleotides are TGTGCCAGCAGTCCCCAACTAGGAACCATGGTGCAGTTCTTC. Translated, it gives CASSPQLGTMVQFF. The full variable domain, rest sourced from reference TRBV28 and TRBJ2-1, is DVKVTQSSRYLVKRTGEKVFLECVQDMDHENMFWYRQDPGLGLRLIYFSYDVKMKEKGDIPEGYSVSREKKERFSLILESASTNQTSMYLCASSPQLGTMVQFFGPGTRLTVL.

This chain links TRBV10-3 with TRBJ2-5; 11 bases fit TRBD2. Germline assignment: CDR1 ENHRY and CDR2 SYGVKD. V lost 0 bases and J lost 5; bases outside the gene matches: 5. The CDR3 length is 16 residues. The CDR3 DNA is TGTGCCATCAGTGAGTCTAGCGGGAGGGCCGATGAGACCCAGTACTTC. This encodes CAISESSGRADETQYF.

The chain joins TRBV7-2 to TRBJ2-2; TRBD2 matches 9 bases. The length of the CDR3 is 15 residues. Trimming cost V 1 base and J 6 bases; bases outside gene matches: 3. The germline V gene encodes CDR1 SGHTA and CDR2 FQGNSA. The CDR3 region has the DNA TGTGCCAGCAGCTTAGTGGCGGGAGGGGCCGGGGAGCTGTTTTTT. Its protein is CASSLVAGGAGELFF.

This clonotype was found once. The chain couples TRBV7-2 to TRBJ1-5; 9 nucleotides line up with TRBD1. There are 16 residues in the CDR3. V was pared by 4 bases and J by 4 bases, with 8 bases of the junction left unmatched. Germline CDR1 reads SGHTA; CDR2 reads FQGNSA. The CDR3: CASSSHGTGSNQPQHF. CDR3 DNA sequence: TGTGCCAGCAGCTCACACGGGACAGGGTCTAATCAGCCCCAGCATTTT.

The gene calls are TRBV20-1 and TRBJ2-5; D unclear. The CDR3 totals 14 residues. The V end was cut by 0 bases, the J end by 4 bases, with 12 bases between. The germline V gene encodes CDR1 DFQATT and CDR2 SNEGSKA (reference sequence). CDR3 loop: CSAREAQAPETQYF. In DNA form, the CDR3 reads TGCAGTGCTAGAGAAGCCCAGGCACCAGAGACCCAGTACTTC.

The chain recombines TRBV2 with TRBJ2-3; 11 bases match TRBD1. The CDR3 has 15 residues. V gave up 6 bases and J gave up 5 bases; unmatched junction bases: 7. Looked up from germline, CDR1 is SNHLY and CDR2 is FYNNEI. The CDR3 reads CASSQDRGLIDTQYF. In DNA form, the CDR3 reads TGTGCCAGCAGCCAGGACAGGGGGCTGATAGATACGCAGTATTTT.

The table lists this clonotype with a few counts. This chain joins TRBV5-6 and TRBJ2-1; 7 bases line up with TRBD2. This CDR3 contains 14 residues. V lost 1 base, J lost 5 bases, and 3 bases stayed unmatched. In germline, CDR1 is SGHDT, CDR2 YYEEEE. The CDR3 reads CASSLTSENNEQFF. In DNA, the CDR3 is TGTGCCAGCAGCTTGACTAGCGAAAACAATGAGCAGTTCTTC.

CDR3 sequence (DNA): TGCAGTGCTAGAGATCGCGGGACCGCCCGTTACAATGAGCAGTTCTTC. Its protein product is CSARDRGTARYNEQFF. The V and J genes are TRBV20-1 and TRBJ2-1; D is perhaps TRBD2 (6 bases). The length of the CDR3 is 16 residues. Germline V CDR1 and CDR2: DFQATT, SNEGSKA (reference sequence). Trimming pared 0 bases from V and 4 bases from J, leaving 16 bases between.

Ten or more counts support this clonotype. The chain combines TRBV20-1 with TRBJ2-1, with a weak D call TRBD2 (7 bases). Germline V gene lookup returns CDR1 DFQATT and CDR2 SNEGSKA (reference sequence). The V end was cut by 6 bases, the J end by 1 base, with 25 bases between. The CDR3 spans 18 residues. The CDR3 loop is CSALGGGAGESSYNEQFF. Written as DNA, the CDR3 is TGCAGTGCCCTGGGGGGCGGGGCGGGAGAGTCGTCCTACAATGAGCAGTTCTTC.

This clonotype was seen more than once but under ten times. The chain combines TRBV20-1 with TRBJ1-1, with no clear D. Per the germline V gene, CDR1 is DFQATT and CDR2 is SNEGSKA (reference sequence). The CDR3 covers 11 residues. In DNA form, the CDR3 reads TGCAGCGCCGACCGGTCCGCTGAAGCTTTCTTT. Translation: CSADRSAEAFF.

This clonotype was counted once. The chain recombines TRBV28 with TRBJ2-5; D is possibly TRBD2 (5 bases). Gene TRBJ2-7 matches the end of the DNA better, so the J call may be wrong. Per the germline V gene, CDR1 is MDHEN and CDR2 is SYDVKM. The CDR3 loop spans 15 amino acids. This CDR3 reads CASSFYREGFYEQYF. The CDR3 DNA sequence: TGTGCCAGCAGTTTTTACCGGGAAGGGTTCTACGAGCAGTACTTC.

In this sample, this clonotype turned up a few times. The V gene is TRBV7-2, the J gene TRBJ1-2; 7 bases line up with TRBD1. The germline V gene encodes CDR1 SGHTA and CDR2 FQGNSA. There are 15 residues in the CDR3. Trimming at V came to 0 bases and at J to 8 bases, leaving 9 bases not matched to a gene. The CDR3 region has the DNA TGTGCCAGCAGCTTAGCGCCGGCAGGGGGAGGGGGCTACACCTTC. It is translated as CASSLAPAGGGGYTF.

The V and J genes are TRBV10-3 and TRBJ2-3; D is unresolved. The CDR3 loop spans 14 amino acids. The germline V gene has CDR1 ENHRY and CDR2 SYGVKD. Trimming left V 3 bases short and J 3 bases short, with 10 bases between. CDR3: CAISERAPTDTQYF. CDR3 DNA: TGTGCCATCAGTGAAAGGGCCCCGACAGATACGCAGTATTTT.

Relative to its sample, this clonotype is medium-sized (0.01 to 0.1%). One junction end does not reproduce the germline sequence, and a read error may be involved. The chain joins TRBV7-2 to TRBJ2-4; possibly TRBD1 for D (6 bases). The CDR3 covers 13 residues. The germline V gene encodes CDR1 SGHTA and CDR2 FQGNSA. Here the CDR3 DNA reads TGTGCCAGCAGCGTAGCGCTACAGGGCGCTCAGTACTTC. Protein: CASSVALQGAQYF.

As DNA, the CDR3 is TGTGCCAGCACTCAGCAGCGACCCACAGATACGCAGTATTTT. Translation: CASTQQRPTDTQYF. This sequence joins TRBV12-3 or TRBV12-4 and TRBJ2-3; D unresolved. Trimming pared 7 bases from V and 2 bases from J, leaving 13 bases between. The CDR3 loop spans 14 amino acids.

The chain combines TRBV9 with TRBJ2-3, with a weak D call TRBD2 (5 bases). The V gene's germline CDR1 is SGDLS and CDR2 YYNGEE. The CDR3 has 18 amino acids. V shed 4 bases and J shed 0 bases, with 21 bases lying between them. The chain's CDR3 is CASSPRGSGTYSTDTQYF. The CDR3 bases are TGTGCCAGCAGCCCCCGGGGATCGGGTACCTATAGCACAGATACGCAGTATTTT. The whole variable domain, filled in from reference TRBV9 and TRBJ2-3, reads DSGVTQTPKHLITATGQRVTLRCSPRSGDLSVYWYQQSLDQGLQFLIQYYNGEERAKGNILERFSAQQFPDLHSELNLSSLELGDSALYFCASSPRGSGTYSTDTQYFGPGTRLTVL.

The J gene is TRBJ1-2, the V gene TRBV18, with D uncertain. V was pared by 4 bases and J by 2 bases, with 11 bases between. Germline V gene data show CDR1 as KGHSH and CDR2 as LQKENI. The CDR3 spans 14 residues. CDR3 bases: TGTGCCAGCTCACTGAACGACCCGAACTATGGCTACACCTTC. Its translation is CASSLNDPNYGYTF. Drawing the rest from reference TRBV18 and TRBJ1-2, the complete variable domain is NAGVMQNPRHLVRRRGQEARLRCSPMKGHSHVYWYRQLPEEGLKFMVYLQKENIIDESGMPKERFSAEFPKEGPSILRIQQVVRGDSAAYFCASSLNDPNYGYTFGSGTRLTVV.

The chain employs TRBV15 and TRBJ2-5; either TRBD1 or TRBD2 may supply D (5 bases each). Gene TRBJ2-7 matches the end of the DNA better, so the J call may be wrong. This CDR3 has 14 residues. Germline V gene sequence: CDR1 LNHNV, CDR2 YYDKDF (reference sequence). CDR3: CATSREGTAYEQYF. CDR3 sequence (DNA): TGTGCCACCAGCAGAGAGGGGACCGCCTACGAGCAGTACTTC.

This clonotype was detected a few times. The chain couples TRBV29-1 to TRBJ1-1; D unclear. Trimming removed 2 bases from V and 0 bases from J, with 13 bases in between. Germline lookup yields CDR1 SQVTM and CDR2 ANQGSEA. The CDR3 extends over 15 amino acids. CDR3 residues: CSVEWATSMNTEAFF. The CDR3 coding sequence is TGCAGCGTTGAATGGGCCACCTCCATGAACACTGAAGCTTTCTTT.

In this sample, this clonotype turned up many times. The V gene is TRBV10-3, the J gene TRBJ2-1; TRBD2 aligns across 14 bases. The CDR3 has 18 amino acids. The germline gives CDR1 ENHRY, CDR2 SYGVKD. Unmatched junction bases numbered 8, after V lost 0 bases and J lost 7 bases. The CDR3 sequence is CAISESTGTSGRKNEQFF. The CDR3 DNA follows: TGTGCCATCAGTGAGTCAACCGGGACTAGCGGGAGAAAGAATGAGCAGTTCTTC.

The chain joins TRBV20-1 to TRBJ2-1; D possibly corresponds to TRBD1 (6 bases). Germline V gene lookup returns CDR1 DFQATT and CDR2 SNEGSKA (reference sequence). The CDR3 spans 16 residues. Trimming left V 5 bases short and J 2 bases short, with 19 bases between. In DNA, the CDR3 is TGCAGTGCTGCCCCTAAGGGCAGGGGAGCCTACAATGAGCAGTTCTTC. This gives the protein CSAAPKGRGAYNEQFF.

This clonotype was seen more than once but under ten times. The rearrangement links TRBV10-3 to TRBJ2-1; TRBD1 agrees at 7 bases. Germline CDR1 and CDR2: ENHRY and SYGVKD. The CDR3 has 11 amino acids. J gave up 7 bases and V 10 bases, and 4 bases lay outside the gene matches. The chain's CDR3 is CATTGANEQFF. In DNA form, the CDR3 reads TGTGCCACCACAGGGGCTAATGAGCAGTTCTTC.

This clonotype was seen more than once but under ten times. V usage is TRBV12-3 or TRBV12-4 and J usage is TRBJ2-1; D is possibly TRBD1 or TRBD2 (5 bases each). The CDR3 has 15 residues. Trimming stripped 0 bases from V and 6 bases from J, with 12 bases between. CDR3 coding DNA: TGTGCCAGCAGTTTAGCGCCAAGGGGACCCAATGAGCAGTTCTTC. It translates to CASSLAPRGPNEQFF.

This clonotype appeared a few times. V usage is TRBV7-9 and J usage is TRBJ2-7; D is unclear. V was clipped by 1 base and J by 5 bases, with 12 bases between them. Germline CDR1 SEHNR, CDR2 FQNEAQ (reference sequence). This CDR3 region has 14 residues. For the CDR3, the DNA is TGTGCCAGCAGCTTAGACTCAGGCCCTCACGAGCAGTACTTC. Encoded protein: CASSLDSGPHEQYF.